Considering frequency, the clone carrying this T cell receptor (beta chain) is medium-sized. This table comes from immunoSEQ multiplex PCR, and its TCRdb copy is limited to in-frame clones, with some not included. The sample includes roughly 2,200 clones. This sample was included in a study of synovial regulatory T cells in juvenile arthritis. Germline assignment: CDR1 SGHTA and CDR2 FQGNSA. The CDR3 has 17 amino acids. No DNA is listed. Each patient with active arthritis gave synovial fluid along with matched peripheral blood. V is TRBV7-2 and J is TRBJ2-1; TCRdb names TRBD1, which stays unverified in the absence of DNA. The TCR comes from a donor between 2 and 35 years old with juvenile idiopathic arthritis. The sample was Treg cells from the synovium. The CDR3 sequence: CASSSDLRGRTYNEQFF.